The present TCR beta chain was sequenced within a study of cytomegalovirus exposure and HLA in healthy donors. Study context: Within an early data release were tens of millions of unique TCRs drawn from HLA-typed donors.

The PCR ran on 60 Vbeta and 13 Jbeta primers. TCRdb's copy holds only in-frame clones and misses some; the assay was immunoSEQ multiplex PCR. This table has around 160,000 clones, around 80% appearing once. Study conclusions and caveats: Beyond CMV serostatus, there was no information to go on about immune exposure.

The CDR3 contains 15 residues. The V segment lost 4 bases and the J segment 5 bases; nucleotides outside the gene matches: 11. CDR1 and CDR2 from the germline V gene are SGHRS and YFSETQ. Comments on this clone: What it binds is not known.

Sequenced input: PBMCs. The chain joins TRBV5-1 to TRBJ1-2, with 7 positions matching TRBD1. This receptor was taken from a woman aged 40 to 50 in good health and CMV-seronegative. CDR3 DNA sequence: TGCGCCAGCAGCCGAGGGGACGTGACAGGGTATGGCTACACCTTC. Translation: CASSRGDVTGYGYTF.